These 20 T cell receptor beta chains were sequenced from one sample in a study of cytomegalovirus exposure and HLA in healthy donors. PCR used 60 Vbeta primers and 13 Jbeta primers. Libraries were prepared by immunoSEQ multiplex PCR; TCRdb keeps only in-frame clonotypes and omits some of them. Of roughly 70,000 clones listed, 65% to 70% are singletons. Sample: PBMCs. All receptors derive from a male donor in good health and CMV-seropositive.

This clone was seen once. The V and J genes are TRBV25-1 and TRBJ2-7; 9 nucleotides match TRBD1. Trimming removed 5 bases from V and 4 bases from J; junction bases left unmatched: 6. Germline V gene sequence: CDR1 MGHDK, CDR2 SYGVNS. The CDR3 loop spans 14 amino acids. In nucleotides, the CDR3 is TGTGCCAGCAGTCCAGGGACAGGGCAATACGAGCAGTACTTC. The encoded protein is CASSPGTGQYEQYF.

This clone was seen only once. The rearrangement uses TRBV9 and TRBJ2-7; no clear D. This CDR3 has 14 amino acids. The germline V gene encodes CDR1 SGDLS and CDR2 YYNGEE. V lost 0 bases to trimming and J lost 1 base, with 8 bases between them. CDR3 in DNA: TGTGCCAGCAGCGTAGCGCCCGAGTCCTACGAGCAGTACTTC. Its protein is CASSVAPESYEQYF. The full variable domain, its missing parts supplied by reference TRBV9 and TRBJ2-7, is DSGVTQTPKHLITATGQRVTLRCSPRSGDLSVYWYQQSLDQGLQFLIQYYNGEERAKGNILERFSAQQFPDLHSELNLSSLELGDSALYFCASSVAPESYEQYFGPGTRLTVT.

Points on this clone: The identical CDR3 is also encoded by other nucleotide sequences in the sample. The chain combines TRBV28 with TRBJ2-5, with TRBD1 matching 8 bases. In germline, CDR1 is MDHEN, CDR2 SYDVKM. The CDR3 has 14 residues. J was trimmed by 3 bases and V by 4 bases; bases with no gene match: 4. In DNA form, the CDR3 reads TGTGCCAGCAGTTCCCCGGACAGGGAAGAGACCCAGTACTTC. Protein: CASSSPDREETQYF.

The rearrangement links TRBV19 to TRBJ1-3; D gene ambiguous. Germline CDR1 reads LNHDA; CDR2 reads SQIVND (reference sequence). V was shortened by 4 bases and J by 0 bases, with 10 bases between the two germline ends. The CDR3 consists of 15 residues. CDR3 bases: TGTGCCAGTAGTACTACAGTGAGCTCTGGAAACACCATATATTTT. Its protein product is CASSTTVSSGNTIYF.

This chain links TRBV5-6 with TRBJ1-5, with 8 bases that match TRBD1. With 0 bases clipped from V and 0 bases from J, the junction kept 5 bases outside the gene matches. Germline V lookup: CDR1 SGHDT, CDR2 YYEEEE. The CDR3 is 17 residues long. CDR3 bases: TGTGCCAGCAGCTTGGTTGGACAGGGTCTTAGCAATCAGCCCCAGCATTTT. This codes for CASSLVGQGLSNQPQHF.

There are a few counts of this clone. This sequence joins TRBV2 and TRBJ1-6; D may be TRBD1 (6 bases). CDR3 length: 14 amino acids. Germline V CDR1 and CDR2: SNHLY, FYNNEI. Trimming pared 7 bases from V and 6 bases from J, leaving 13 bases between. CDR3 loop: CASTEDSTNSPLHF. The CDR3 DNA reads as TGTGCCAGCACCGAGGACAGTACTAATTCACCCCTCCACTTT.

This clone has just a few counts. The rearrangement uses TRBV7-3 and TRBJ2-7, with a possible D match to TRBD2 (6 bases). The CDR3 spans 15 residues. Germline V gene sequence: CDR1 SGHTA, CDR2 FQGTGA. V was cut by 5 bases and J by 4 bases, with 18 bases left in between. The CDR3 DNA reads TGTGCCAGCAGCCCCTCCCGGCTCGGGGGATACGAGCAGTACTTC. Residues: CASSPSRLGGYEQYF. Variable domain in full (rest from reference TRBV7-3 and TRBJ2-7): GAGVSQTPSNKVTEKGKYVELRCDPISGHTALYWYRQSLGQGPEFLIYFQGTGAADDSGLPNDRFFAVRPEGSVSTLKIQRTERGDSAVYLCASSPSRLGGYEQYFGPGTRLTVT.

The chain recombines TRBV29-1 with TRBJ2-5, with D uncertain. With 4 bases removed from V and 4 bases from J, the gap between germline ends came to 16 bases. The CDR3 runs to 14 residues. Germline-derived CDR1 and CDR2 are SQVTM and ANQGSEA. The CDR3 loop reads CSVARLSRSETQYF. For the CDR3, the DNA is TGCAGCGTTGCGCGGCTGAGTCGTTCAGAGACCCAGTACTTC. Looking up the rest from reference TRBV29-1 and TRBJ2-5 gives the full variable domain: SAVISQKPSRDICQRGTSLTIQCQVDSQVTMMFWYRQQPGQSLTLIATANQGSEATYESGFVIDKFPISRPNLTFSTLTVSNMSPEDSSIYLCSVARLSRSETQYFGPGTRLLVL.

This sequence joins TRBV6-1 and TRBJ1-4, with D uncertain. The CDR3 covers 12 residues. Germline V gives CDR1 MNHNS, CDR2 SASEGT. Trimming pared 4 bases from V and 5 bases from J, leaving 5 bases between. CDR3 in amino acids: CASSVLNEKLFF. The CDR3, as DNA: TGTGCCAGCAGTGTTCTAAATGAAAAACTGTTTTTT.

The V gene is TRBV6-6, the J gene TRBJ1-6; D is ambiguous. This CDR3 is 13 amino acids long. V lost 4 bases, J lost 14 bases, and 15 bases lay in between. Germline CDR1 MNHNY, CDR2 SVGAGI (reference sequence). CDR3 sequence reads: CASSSSEFRALHF. CDR3 DNA: TGTGCCAGCAGTTCCTCAGAGTTTCGGGCCCTCCACTTT.

With regard to this clone: Compared with germline, one end of the junction differs, possibly owing to a read error. This sequence joins TRBV7-9 and TRBJ2-7, with TRBD1 matching over 8 bases. Germline CDR1 is SEHNR and CDR2 is FQNEAQ (reference sequence). CDR3 length: 14 residues. CDR3 sequence reads: CSSSSSGQGFKQYF. CDR3 sequence (DNA): TGTTCCAGCAGCTCCTCCGGACAGGGCTTCAAGCAGTACTTC.

This clone turned up a few times. The gene calls are TRBV11-2 and TRBJ2-7; TRBD2 agrees at 7 bases. Looked up from germline, CDR1 is SGHAT and CDR2 is FQNNGV. This CDR3 comprises 14 residues. The ends lost 0 bases at V and 2 bases at J; junction bases unmatched: 1. Here the CDR3 reads CASSLERGAYEQYF. The CDR3 region has the DNA TGTGCCAGCAGCTTAGAACGGGGGGCCTACGAGCAGTACTTC.

This clone was counted a few times. The rearrangement links TRBV18 to TRBJ1-4, with D unresolved. The CDR3 covers 14 residues. With 3 bases removed from V and 5 bases from J, the gap between germline ends came to 10 bases. CDR1 and CDR2 (germline): KGHSH, LQKENI. CDR3 in DNA: TGTGCCAGCTCACCCCAGAACGGGAATGAAAAACTGTTTTTT. As protein: CASSPQNGNEKLFF.

This CDR3 is CASSVSRGGKETQYF. The DNA for the CDR3 is TGTGCCAGCAGCGTATCTCGAGGGGGCAAAGAGACCCAGTACTTC. The rearrangement uses TRBV9 and TRBJ2-5, with 7 bases matching TRBD1. Germline lookup yields CDR1 SGDLS and CDR2 YYNGEE. Trimming at V came to 1 base and at J to 3 bases, leaving 6 bases not matched to a gene. The CDR3 extends over 15 amino acids.

J is TRBJ1-2 and V is TRBV27, with 9 bases matching TRBD1. CDR1 is MNHEY and CDR2 is SMNVEV in the germline V gene (reference sequence). Losses at the gene ends were 6 bases for V and 8 bases for J; bases not matched to a gene: 10. This CDR3 contains 14 residues. In DNA, the CDR3 is TGTGCCAGCAGCTACTCCGGGACAGGGAAAGGCTACACCTTC. It codes for CASSYSGTGKGYTF.

The chain recombines TRBV10-1 with TRBJ2-2, with TRBD1 identical over 7 bases. The CDR3 is made up of 12 amino acids. CDR1 is WNHNN, CDR2 SYGVQD, per germline (reference sequence). The junction had 0 bases not matched to a gene; V was cut back by 6 bases and J by 5 bases. The CDR3 region is CASSRGTGELFF. The CDR3 DNA sequence: TGCGCCAGCAGCAGGGGGACCGGGGAGCTGTTTTTT.

The chain has TRBV2 and TRBJ2-7; D gene ambiguous. Trimming took 6 bases from V and 2 from J, leaving 5 bases between them. The germline gives CDR1 SNHLY, CDR2 FYNNEI. CDR3 length: 11 amino acids. CDR3 protein: CASSLTYEQYF. The CDR3 region has the DNA TGTGCCAGCAGCCTTACCTACGAGCAGTACTTC.

The V gene is TRBV2, the J gene TRBJ2-6; a weak D match, TRBD1 (5 bases). CDR3 length: 18 residues. Trimming took 9 bases from V and 0 from J, leaving 21 bases between them. CDR1 is SNHLY and CDR2 is FYNNEI in the germline V gene. The CDR3 DNA reads TGTGCCAGTTGGGGCCGAACAGAGCAACTCTCTGGGGCCAACGTCCTGACTTTC. Residues: CASWGRTEQLSGANVLTF.

This clone has more than one count but fewer than ten. The chain recombines TRBV5-4 with TRBJ1-6; D is ambiguous. Germline CDR1 is SGHNT and CDR2 is YYREEE (reference sequence). The V end lost 4 bases, the J end lost 13 bases, and 18 bases lay between the germline ends. CDR3 length: 14 residues. The CDR3 spells CASSVDEGGVPLHF. In DNA, the CDR3 is TGTGCCAGCAGCGTAGATGAAGGCGGAGTGCCCCTCCACTTT.

The V gene is TRBV11-3, the J gene TRBJ2-5, with D tentatively TRBD2 (6 bases). The germline V and J ends were trimmed by 1 base and 2 bases, with 11 bases remaining between them. The germline V gene has CDR1 SGHNT and CDR2 YENEEA. The CDR3 loop spans 15 amino acids. CDR3 coding DNA: TGTGCCAGCAGCTTAGTGGGGGGTCCTCAAGAGACCCAGTACTTC. This encodes CASSLVGGPQETQYF.